This T cell receptor beta chain is from a study of blood T cell repertoires in COVID-19. Study context: Spain, Italy and the United States supplied samples that represented acute and convalescent COVID-19. In each case, the material was cDNA or gDNA derived from T cells, B-cell-depleted T cells, or PBMCs.

Original processing methods: Estimated nucleated cell counts came from reference gene primer amplification. Assay used: immunoSEQ multiplex PCR; TCRdb lists only in-frame clones, some missing. For V, J and clone size, that table is used; D and trimming come from the DNA. The data show over 200,000 clones, with approximately 90% seen just once and 10% held by the top ten. V dropped 3 bases and J dropped 5 bases, with 16 bases sitting between them. Germline CDR1 LGHDT, CDR2 YNNKEL (reference sequence). The CDR3 totals 15 residues. The specimen was PBMCs or T cells enriched from blood (not recorded which). The chain joins TRBV3-1 (or the pseudogene TRBV3-2) to TRBJ1-1; possible D gene TRBD1, 6 bases. This receptor was obtained from a man younger than 30 with acute COVID-19. This chain's CDR3 is CASSHTGMRGTEAFF. CDR3 coding DNA: TGTGCCAGCAGCCATACAGGGATGAGGGGGACTGAAGCTTTCTTT.